These 25 T cell receptor beta chains share one sample of origin, sequenced in a study of blood T cell repertoires in COVID-19. Profiled with immunoSEQ multiplex PCR; TCRdb holds only in-frame clones, not every one. The table shows hundreds of thousands of clones, with about 86% occurring only once. Sequenced sample: peripheral blood. The source is an elderly man with acute or convalescent COVID-19.

V gene TRBV19 combines with J gene TRBJ1-5; 7 bases align to TRBD1. The CDR3 sequence is 14 residues long. Germline lookup yields CDR1 LNHDA and CDR2 SQIVND (reference sequence). V shed 4 bases, J shed 7 bases, and the junction held 7 bases outside the gene matches. The CDR3 DNA sequence: TGTGCCAGTAGTACGAGACAGGGTAGACAGCCCCAGCATTTT. Its translation is CASSTRQGRQPQHF.

The rearrangement uses TRBV3-1 (or the pseudogene TRBV3-2) and TRBJ1-3, with no clear D. V lost 5 bases to trimming and J lost 0 bases, with 11 bases between them. This CDR3 region has 15 residues. Germline V lookup: CDR1 LGHDT, CDR2 YNNKEL (reference sequence). This CDR3 reads CASSYKTFSGNTIYF. For the CDR3, the DNA is TGTGCCAGCAGCTATAAGACTTTCTCTGGAAACACCATATATTTT.

This clone was counted between two and nine times. The CDR3 is CASRQTGLNSPLHF. CDR3 bases: TGTGCCAGCAGACAGACAGGACTTAATTCACCCCTCCACTTT. The V call is TRBV6-5, the J call TRBJ1-6; possible D gene TRBD1, 6 bases. The germline CDR1 and CDR2 sequences are MNHEY and SVGAGI. Between the trimmed V and J ends, which lost 6 bases and 6 bases, there was a span of 12 bases. This CDR3 has 14 amino acids.

The chain employs TRBV19 and TRBJ2-4, with D tentatively TRBD1 (6 bases). Germline CDR1 reads LNHDA; CDR2 reads SQIVND (reference sequence). The CDR3 runs 16 residues. V lost 4 bases and J 0 bases, leaving 13 bases between the germline ends. For the CDR3, the DNA is TGTGCCAGTAGTACCGGGACATCCGTAGCCAAAAACATTCAGTACTTC. It specifies CASSTGTSVAKNIQYF.

A few counts support this clone. The chain recombines TRBV11-1 with TRBJ1-2, with D possibly being TRBD1 (5 bases). CDR1 SGHAT and CDR2 FQDESV come from the germline V gene (reference sequence). Trimming shortened V by 0 bases and J by 6 bases, and 17 bases separated the two germline ends. The CDR3 is 16 residues long. The CDR3 nucleotides are TGTGCCAGCAGCTTAGCGCCCGGTAGGGGTCTGGATGGCTACACCTTC. Its protein product is CASSLAPGRGLDGYTF.

CDR3 sequence: CASSQETAEGDTQYF. The DNA of the CDR3 is TGCGCCAGCAGCCAAGAAACGGCGGAGGGAGATACGCAGTATTTT. The chain has TRBV4-3 and TRBJ2-3; possible D gene TRBD2, 6 bases. The germline gives CDR1 LGHNA, CDR2 YSLEER. This CDR3 has 15 residues. V lost 0 bases, J lost 5 bases, and 12 bases lay in between.

The chain combines TRBV7-9 with TRBJ1-3, with D perhaps TRBD1 (6 bases). This CDR3 is built from 16 residues. With 0 bases removed from V and 2 bases from J, the gap between germline ends came to 11 bases. Germline V gene lookup returns CDR1 SEHNR and CDR2 FQNEAQ (reference sequence). CDR3: CASSLALSGAGNTIYF. CDR3 nucleotides: TGTGCCAGCAGCTTAGCGCTGTCAGGGGCTGGAAACACCATATATTTT. Combining the CDR3 with reference TRBV7-9 and TRBJ1-3 gives the whole variable domain DTGVSQNPRHKITKRGQNVTFRCDPISEHNRLYWYRQTLGQGPEFLTYFQNEAQLEKSRLLSDRFSAERPKGSFSTLEIQRTEQGDSAMYLCASSLALSGAGNTIYFGEGSWLTVV.

This clone showed up just once. This chain uses TRBV28 with TRBJ1-2, with D perhaps TRBD1 (5 bases). Trimming stripped 5 bases from V and 8 bases from J, with 18 bases between. The CDR3 is 14 residues long. Germline V gives CDR1 MDHEN, CDR2 SYDVKM. The CDR3 reads CASSDGQQLRGYTF. The CDR3 bases are TGTGCCAGCAGTGACGGACAACAGCTTAGGGGCTACACCTTC.

This chain connects TRBV4-1 to TRBJ2-7, with D perhaps TRBD1 (8 bases). The germline V and J ends were trimmed by 4 bases and 1 base, with 14 bases remaining between them. Germline lookup yields CDR1 MGHRA and CDR2 YSYEKL. CDR3 length equals 15 residues. The CDR3 sequence: CASSLSGTGSYEQYF. The CDR3 DNA sequence: TGCGCCAGCAGCCTAAGCGGGACAGGTTCCTACGAGCAGTACTTC.

This clone was recorded once. The chain couples TRBV27 to TRBJ1-5; weak D call: TRBD1 (5 bases). The V end was cut by 10 bases, the J end by 1 base, with 11 bases between. In germline, CDR1 is MNHEY, CDR2 SMNVEV (reference sequence). This CDR3 comprises 13 residues. Written as DNA, the CDR3 is TGTGCCATCCGTCAGGGAAGCAATCAGCCCCAGCATTTT. Residues: CAIRQGSNQPQHF.

J is TRBJ2-3 and V is TRBV7-9; tentatively, D is TRBD1 (6 bases). V lost 1 base and J 0 bases, leaving 11 bases between the germline ends. The CDR3 sequence is 16 residues long. Per germline, CDR1 SEHNR and CDR2 FQNEAQ (reference sequence). CDR3 amino acids: CASSLGQVLSTDTQYF. CDR3 DNA sequence: TGTGCCAGCAGCTTAGGACAGGTCCTTAGCACAGATACGCAGTATTTT.

V gene TRBV28 combines with J gene TRBJ1-2; D remains unclear. V was trimmed by 2 bases and J by 7 bases, leaving 14 bases between them. Germline V gene sequence: CDR1 MDHEN, CDR2 SYDVKM. CDR3 length: 14 amino acids. The CDR3 DNA is TGTGCCAGCAGTTTAACAGCCAGATACGGTGGCTACACCTTC. Protein product: CASSLTARYGGYTF.

The chain uses TRBV27 and TRBJ2-3, with 15 bases identical to TRBD2. The junction had 9 bases not matched to a gene; V was cut back by 3 bases and J by 5 bases. The CDR3 runs 18 residues. Germline values: CDR1 MNHEY, CDR2 SMNVEV (reference sequence). CDR3 amino acids: CASSFILGLAGGQDTQYF. As DNA, the CDR3 is TGTGCCAGCAGTTTTATCCTCGGACTAGCGGGAGGGCAAGATACGCAGTATTTT.

The sample holds a few counts of this clone. The V call is TRBV27, the J call TRBJ1-1, with D unresolved. CDR1 MNHEY and CDR2 SMNVEV come from the germline V gene (reference sequence). The V gene lost 5 bases and the J gene lost 1 base, with 11 bases spanning the gap. The CDR3 consists of 14 residues. Here the CDR3 reads CASSARGGNTEAFF. Written as DNA, the CDR3 is TGTGCCAGCAGTGCCCGAGGAGGGAACACTGAAGCTTTCTTT.

The chain employs TRBV7-2 and TRBJ2-5, with 13 nucleotides matching TRBD2. V trimming: 5 bases; J trimming: 4 bases; junction bases outside the gene matches: 7. CDR1 is SGHTA, CDR2 FQGNSA, per germline. The CDR3 length is 16 residues. The DNA of the CDR3 is TGTGCCAGCAGCACTACCGGGACTAGCGGGACAGAGACCCAGTACTTC. It translates to CASSTTGTSGTETQYF. The full variable domain, rest sourced from reference TRBV7-2 and TRBJ2-5, is GAGVSQSPSNKVTEKGKDVELRCDPISGHTALYWYRQSLGQGLEFLIYFQGNSAPDKSGLPSDRFSAERTGGSVSTLTIQRTQQEDSAVYLCASSTTGTSGTETQYFGPGTRLLVL.

V and J are TRBV7-9 and TRBJ2-5; 12 bases are shared with TRBD2. The germline V gene has CDR1 SEHNR and CDR2 FQNEAQ (reference sequence). V dropped 6 bases and J dropped 5; count of bases not matched to a gene: 4. The CDR3 is 14 residues long. The CDR3 coding sequence is TGTGCCAGCAGGTCTAGCGGGGGGGCGGAGACCCAGTACTTC. Translated, it gives CASRSSGGAETQYF.

J is TRBJ2-1 and V is TRBV7-2, with D perhaps matching TRBD1 (5 bases). V lost 2 bases to trimming and J lost 7 bases, with 9 bases between them. CDR3 size: 13 residues. CDR1 and CDR2 from the germline V gene are SGHTA and FQGNSA. The CDR3 sequence is CASSLQGRNEQFF. CDR3 DNA sequence: TGTGCCAGCAGCTTACAGGGTAGGAATGAGCAGTTCTTC.

V gene TRBV6-4 combines with J gene TRBJ1-1, with 8 bases identical to TRBD1. V shed 4 bases and J 10 bases; nucleotides not matched to a gene: 11. The germline gives CDR1 MRHNA, CDR2 SNTAGT. This CDR3 comprises 14 residues. CDR3 amino acids: CASSGEIGQGRAFF. Written as DNA, the CDR3 is TGTGCCAGCAGTGGGGAGATCGGACAGGGACGAGCTTTCTTT.

V gene TRBV4-3 combines with J gene TRBJ2-5; TRBD1 might be the D (5 bases). With 3 bases removed from V and 5 bases from J, the gap between germline ends came to 16 bases. CDR1 and CDR2 (germline): LGHNA, YSLEER. The CDR3 length is 15 residues. The CDR3 DNA is TGCGCCAGCAGCCACACCCAAAGCAGGGTGGAGACCCAGTACTTC. Amino acid sequence: CASSHTQSRVETQYF.

This chain uses TRBV9 with TRBJ2-7; D is perhaps TRBD1 (5 bases). Germline CDR1 is SGDLS and CDR2 is YYNGEE. V gave up 0 bases and J gave up 3 bases, with 13 bases separating them. The length of the CDR3 is 15 residues. The CDR3 is CASSVGAGNRYEQYF. CDR3 in DNA: TGTGCCAGCAGCGTAGGGGCAGGGAACCGCTACGAGCAGTACTTC.

This chain links TRBV5-1 with TRBJ2-2; a weak D match, TRBD1 (6 bases). Trimming cost V 7 bases and J 4 bases, with 20 bases left between them. This CDR3 has 16 amino acids. Germline V lookup: CDR1 SGHRS, CDR2 YFSETQ. CDR3 region: CASGKRTASTTGELFF. As DNA, the CDR3 is TGCGCCAGCGGCAAACGGACAGCCTCGACCACCGGGGAGCTGTTTTTT.

In its sample, this clone was seen a few times. DNA for the CDR3: TGTGCCAGTAGTTCCTCTCAGCGAGGAGCTTTCTTT. As protein: CASSSSQRGAFF. The V call is TRBV19, the J call TRBJ1-1, with D uncertain. The CDR3 contains 12 residues. Trimming shortened V by 5 bases and J by 10 bases, and 14 bases separated the two germline ends. Germline CDR1 reads LNHDA; CDR2 reads SQIVND (reference sequence).

This sequence joins TRBV27 and TRBJ2-3; a possible D gene is TRBD2 (6 bases). This CDR3 has 15 residues. V lost 2 bases and J lost 0, with 9 bases in between. Germline CDR1 MNHEY, CDR2 SMNVEV (reference sequence). This chain's CDR3 is CASSLGGLSTDTQYF. The CDR3 nucleotides read TGTGCCAGCAGTTTAGGGGGACTTAGCACAGATACGCAGTATTTT.

This chain uses TRBV27 with TRBJ2-7; possible D gene TRBD1, 6 bases. The CDR3 loop spans 14 amino acids. V was cut by 6 bases and J by 2 bases, with 14 bases left in between. Germline loops: CDR1 MNHEY, CDR2 SMNVEV (reference sequence). The chain's CDR3 is CASSPGAGTYEQYF. CDR3 DNA: TGTGCCAGCAGCCCAGGGGCAGGTACCTACGAGCAGTACTTC.

About this clone itself: Other DNA sequences of this sample code for an identical CDR3. This chain connects TRBV7-2 to TRBJ2-3; D not certain. CDR3 length equals 11 residues. The germline V and J ends were trimmed by 2 bases and 5 bases, with 2 bases remaining between them. Germline lookup yields CDR1 SGHTA and CDR2 FQGNSA. CDR3 sequence: CASSLQDTQYF. DNA for the CDR3: TGTGCCAGCAGCTTACAAGATACGCAGTATTTT.